Listed below are T cell receptor beta chains from one sample, sequenced in a study of shared clonotypes between healthy human individuals. Clones were sequenced by immunoSEQ multiplex PCR, and TCRdb holds only the in-frame ones, with some missing. Among about 800,000 clones listed, around 96% were seen once. The specimen sequenced was naive CD8+ T cells sorted from blood. Receptors originate from a man aged 25 to 40 in good health. CDR3s include the opening cysteine and the closing phenylalanine or tryptophan. Fields, in order: J gene, V gene, CDR3 protein.

TRBJ2-1	TRBV27	CASSFSGYNEQFF
TRBJ2-7	TRBV4-1	CASSQEIGGNEQYF
TRBJ2-5	TRBV27	CASSFVGKTQYF
TRBJ2-1	TRBV6-4	CASSDSPGLGNEQFF
TRBJ2-4	TRBV29-1	CSATGQFNDLAKNIQYF
TRBJ1-1	TRBV14	CASSQEEGWTEAFF
TRBJ2-1	TRBV19	CASIETRNPYNEQFF
TRBJ1-2	TRBV5-1	CASSSAATGYGYTF
TRBJ2-7	TRBV13	CASSLAFRREQYF
TRBJ2-1	TRBV7-8	CASSLVRYNEQFF
TRBJ1-1	TRBV19	CATGGFGYTEAFF
TRBJ1-5	TRBV5-6	CASSTISGQGWNQPQHF
TRBJ2-7	TRBV4-3	CASSQGTSGLASYEQYF
TRBJ2-1	TRBV5-4	CASSSQGQGSIEQFF
TRBJ1-1	TRBV27	CASSFRDMEPNTEAFF
TRBJ2-5	TRBV7-9	CASSPPERERETQYF
TRBJ1-2	TRBV19	CASSPRANYGYTF
TRBJ2-5	TRBV10-2	CASSADLTSGQETQYF
TRBJ2-7	TRBV5-6	CASSLGAFYEQYF
TRBJ1-5	TRBV11-2	CASSLGSNQPQHF
TRBJ2-4	TRBV10-3	CASSSGTVGLGVQYF
TRBJ1-5	TRBV2	CASRTAFSNQPQHF
TRBJ1-4	TRBV5-1	CASSSTGGNNEKLFF
TRBJ2-3	TRBV27	CASSLSAGGRDTQYF
TRBJ1-5	TRBV27	CASSSGGWQPQHF
TRBJ2-7	TRBV5-6	CASSPGGGIHYEQYF
TRBJ2-2	TRBV11-2	CASSAGDRGNTGELFF
TRBJ2-2	TRBV4-1	CASSQFLGSRELFF
TRBJ1-1	TRBV11-2	CASSEVANTEAFF
TRBJ2-1	TRBV4-1	CASSSPRQRGYNEQFF
TRBJ2-7	TRBV28	CASSLSTLAGVSYEQYF
TRBJ2-7	TRBV18	CASSPGQGTYEQYF
TRBJ2-7	TRBV2	CASSEAGAYEQYF